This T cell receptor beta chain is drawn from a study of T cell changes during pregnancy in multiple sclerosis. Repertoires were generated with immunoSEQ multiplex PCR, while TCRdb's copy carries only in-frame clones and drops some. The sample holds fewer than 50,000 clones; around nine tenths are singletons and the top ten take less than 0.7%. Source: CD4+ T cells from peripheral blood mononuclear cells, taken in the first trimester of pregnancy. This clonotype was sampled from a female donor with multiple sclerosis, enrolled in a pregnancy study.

This CDR3 reads CASSFDPKQGKVTEAFF. In DNA form, the CDR3 reads TGTGCCAGCAGTTTTGACCCGAAGCAGGGAAAGGTGACTGAAGCTTTCTTT. The chain is built from TRBV28 and TRBJ1-1; possibly TRBD1 for D (5 bases). The CDR3 totals 17 residues. V was pared by 3 bases and J by 5 bases, with 22 bases between. Germline V gives CDR1 MDHEN, CDR2 SYDVKM.